The rows below give T cell receptor beta chains drawn from one sample of a study of blood T cell repertoires in COVID-19. Only in-frame clones appear in the TCRdb table, and some are missing; sequencing was by immunoSEQ multiplex PCR. Of roughly 400,000 clones listed, just under 90% were seen once; the top ten hold about 1.7%. Sequenced sample: PBMCs or T cells enriched from blood (not recorded which). The receptors originated from a woman aged 30 to 39 who had recovered from COVID-19. Both conserved end residues are part of each CDR3. D genes are given only for firm matches. The size of a clone is reported for some rows only, either as once, few or many, or as a class for expanded clones.

J	D	V	size	CDR3	DNA
TRBJ2-2	TRBD2	TRBV4-1	NA	CASSQVTGGIGNGELFF	TGCGCCAGCAGCCAAGTTACGGGGGGTATAGGGAACGGGGAGCTGTTTTTT
TRBJ1-5	NA	TRBV4-1	NA	CASSQDRNQPQHF	TGCGCCAGCAGCCAAGATAGAAATCAGCCCCAGCATTTT
TRBJ1-5	NA	TRBV30	NA	CAWSAPRQIVATQHF	TGTGCCTGGAGTGCCCCGCGTCAAATTGTCGCGACCCAGCATTTT
TRBJ1-4	NA	TRBV19	NA	CATLPGRENEKLFF	TGTGCCACTCTGCCGGGAAGAGAAAATGAAAAACTGTTTTTT
TRBJ1-2	NA	TRBV28	NA	CASSLGQFSGYTF	TGTGCCAGCAGCCTCGGACAATTCAGCGGCTACACCTTC
TRBJ2-4	NA	TRBV28	NA	CASSLKAGKYF	TGTGCCAGCAGTTTAAAGGCAGGGAAGTACTTC
TRBJ2-7	TRBD2	TRBV12-5	few	CASGPTGGDEQYF	TGTGCTAGTGGTCCAACCGGGGGGGACGAGCAGTACTTC
TRBJ2-7	NA	TRBV4-1	NA	CASSPYYLDEQYF	TGCGCCAGCAGCCCATACTATTTGGACGAGCAGTACTTC
TRBJ2-5	TRBD1	TRBV30	once	CAWSLTGGLETQYF	TGTGCCTGGAGTTTAACAGGGGGCCTAGAGACCCAGTACTTC
TRBJ1-2	NA	TRBV3-1/TRBV3-2	NA	CASSPTRGGYGYTF	TGTGCCAGCAGTCCAACTAGGGGAGGCTATGGCTACACCTTC
TRBJ1-2	NA	TRBV28	NA	CASSPLRGRDGYTF	TGTGCCAGCAGTCCCCTCAGAGGGCGCGATGGCTACACCTTC
TRBJ1-6	NA	TRBV27	NA	CASSPGTQHNSPLHF	TGTGCCAGCAGTCCGGGGACACAGCATAATTCACCCCTCCACTTT
TRBJ1-2	NA	TRBV2	NA	CASIPGNTNYGYTF	TGTGCCAGCATCCCGGGGAACACTAACTATGGCTACACCTTC